Sequencing of this T cell receptor beta chain was carried out in a study of T cell responses to AZD1222 COVID-19 vaccine. Study-level points and caveats: Of spike-specific TCRs, nearly half reportedly target regions left unmutated in variants. Mapped onto spike, vaccine-associated CD4 TCRs spanned it and were dominant at 160-218 and 743-854. Recipients of AZD1222 seropositive at baseline numbered only 6 or 7. Breadth and depth of Spike-specific TCRs rose after two AZD1222 doses.

The table came from immunoSEQ multiplex PCR; TCRdb's copy has only in-frame clones and leaves some out. The sample yields 130,000 to 150,000 clones, approximately 90% seen once. Comments on this clone: Antigen unknown.

Germline V gene lookup returns CDR1 SGHNT and CDR2 YYREEE (reference sequence). The CDR3 is 14 residues long. Trimming removed 0 bases from V and 3 bases from J, with 7 bases in between. The sequence was collected from an adult in good health. The V and J genes are TRBV5-4 and TRBJ1-5; D remains ambiguous. The sample here was peripheral blood, taken on day 0 of AZD1222 vaccination. CDR3 loop: CASSLAGINQPQHF. CDR3 DNA: TGTGCCAGCAGCTTGGCCGGCATCAATCAGCCCCAGCATTTT.